The present TCR beta chain was sequenced within a study of blood T cell repertoires in COVID-19. Study-level background: The origin of the acute and convalescent COVID-19 samples was the United States, Italy and Spain.

In the source study's methods: Reference gene primer amplification yielded estimated nucleated cell counts. Only in-frame clones appear in the TCRdb table, and some are missing; sequencing was by immunoSEQ multiplex PCR. V and J calls and clone size are those listed in that table; D and trimming were worked out from the DNA. In the table there are some 370,000 clones, roughly 90% of which are singletons. This CDR3 region has 15 residues. Trimming took 0 bases from V and 10 from J; bases not matched to a gene: 7. Germline V gene sequence: CDR1 GTSNPN, CDR2 SVGIG (reference sequence). The sample comprised peripheral blood. J is TRBJ1-6 and V is TRBV30, with TRBD1 matching over 9 bases. The receptor was derived from a man aged 40-55 years with acute or convalescent COVID-19. In DNA form, the CDR3 reads TGTGCCTGGAGTGTCCTGGACAGGGGTCCCTCACCCCTCCACTTT. Translated, it gives CAWSVLDRGPSPLHF.